Sequencing of this T cell receptor (beta chain) was carried out in a study of blood T cells in healthy people across ages. Regarding the study as a whole: Long-lived donors exceeded aged donors in naive CD4+ cells and diversity.

With a J-beta primer mix and a sample-barcoded 5' primer, a second PCR ran about 7 to 11 cycles. MiXCR was run by TCRdb on the 5' RACE reads, yielding one entry per CDR3 protein. The sample lists 500,000 to 550,000 distinct CDR3 sequences; approximately 25% were seen once. V dropped 5 bases and J dropped 5; count of bases not matched to a gene: 11. The germline CDR1 and CDR2 sequences are DFQATT and SNEGSKA (reference sequence). CDR3 length: 15 residues. As concerns this clonotype: The antigen is undetermined.

A further study also used this sample, focusing on T cells of mothers and their children. Per that study: Versus unrelated pairs, overlap was slightly higher in related mother-child pairs, without reaching significance.

This sequence joins TRBV20-1 and TRBJ2-5; 10 nucleotides match TRBD2. This TCR was sampled from a boy aged 5-17 years in good health. Sequencing input: blood. CDR3 nucleotides: TGCAGTGCTCCCCTCAGCGGGAGGGCCAGGGAGACCCAGTACTTC. Its protein is CSAPLSGRARETQYF.